The sequence of this T cell receptor (beta chain) was determined in a study of cytomegalovirus exposure and HLA in healthy donors. Comments on this clone: Its antigen remains unknown.

The CDR3 is made up of 13 amino acids. Germline V gives CDR1 SEHNR, CDR2 FQNEAQ (reference sequence). Trimming took 5 bases from V and 4 from J; bases not matched to a gene: 4. Study outcomes and limitations: Later examination showed HLA-associated TCR beta chains had greater clonal expansion than equally common others.

13 Jbeta primers and 60 Vbeta primers were used for the PCR. Data came from immunoSEQ multiplex PCR; TCRdb stores just in-frame clones and leaves some out. Of about 140,000 clones detected, roughly 75% appear once; the ten largest clones hold 2.5% to 4%. The rearrangement uses TRBV7-9 and TRBJ1-1, with 7 bases identical to TRBD1. This TCR came from a man aged 40-55 years in good health and CMV-seronegative. The sequenced material came from PBMCs. CDR3 DNA: TGTGCCAGCAGCGTGACAGGGTTCACTGAAGCTTTCTTT. Translated: CASSVTGFTEAFF.